The rows below give T cell receptor beta chains drawn from one sample of a study of blood T cell repertoires in COVID-19. Assay used: immunoSEQ multiplex PCR; TCRdb lists only in-frame clones, some missing. The sample records a few hundred thousand clones, roughly 86% being singletons. Sequences were obtained from PBMCs or T cells enriched from blood (not recorded which). The origin of the receptors is a woman aged 30 to 39 who had been exposed to COVID-19. Each CDR3 is given with its conserved first and last residue. A D gene is named only where the DNA matches it firmly. A clone size is listed for some rows: how often the clone was seen (once, few, many), or a class if it is expanded.

V gene: TRBV5-4; clone size: -; J gene: TRBJ2-6; D gene: TRBD2; CDR3 protein: CASSLAGLAVSGANVLTF; CDR3 DNA: TGTGCCAGCAGCTTGGCGGGACTAGCGGTCTCTGGGGCCAACGTCCTGACTTTC
V gene: TRBV3-1/TRBV3-2; clone size: -; J gene: TRBJ1-2; D gene: TRBD1; CDR3 protein: CASSHLDRTNYGYTF; CDR3 DNA: TGTGCCAGCAGCCATTTGGACAGGACTAACTATGGCTACACCTTC
V gene: TRBV6-2/TRBV6-3; clone size: -; J gene: TRBJ1-5; D gene: -; CDR3 protein: CASSYAGPLNQPQHF; CDR3 DNA: TGTGCCAGCAGTTACGCGGGACCGCTAAATCAGCCCCAGCATTTT
V gene: TRBV28; clone size: -; J gene: TRBJ1-1; D gene: -; CDR3 protein: CASSLIDRKGTEAFF; CDR3 DNA: TGTGCCAGCAGTTTAATTGACAGGAAGGGGACTGAAGCTTTCTTT
V gene: TRBV28; clone size: few; J gene: TRBJ2-2; D gene: TRBD2; CDR3 protein: CASSLYPTSLGPRGGELFF; CDR3 DNA: TGTGCCAGCAGTTTATATCCGACTAGCCTGGGACCTCGAGGCGGGGAGCTGTTTTTT
V gene: TRBV10-1; clone size: -; J gene: TRBJ2-5; D gene: TRBD1; CDR3 protein: CASSTGTVGETQYF; CDR3 DNA: TGCGCCAGCTCGACAGGGACCGTTGGGGAGACCCAGTACTTC
V gene: TRBV7-9; clone size: -; J gene: TRBJ2-5; D gene: -; CDR3 protein: CASTPSVGLQETQYF; CDR3 DNA: TGTGCCAGCACCCCATCGGTGGGGCTCCAAGAGACCCAGTACTTC
V gene: TRBV5-1; clone size: -; J gene: TRBJ2-1; D gene: -; CDR3 protein: CASSLASSYNEQFF; CDR3 DNA: TGCGCCAGCAGCTTGGCGAGCTCCTACAATGAGCAGTTCTTC
V gene: TRBV28; clone size: few; J gene: TRBJ1-5; D gene: -; CDR3 protein: CASSFGQTYQPQHF; CDR3 DNA: TGTGCCAGCAGTTTTGGACAGACTTATCAGCCCCAGCATTTT
V gene: TRBV4-2; clone size: -; J gene: TRBJ2-5; D gene: TRBD2; CDR3 protein: CASSQDSRLAGPIETQYF; CDR3 DNA: TGTGCCAGCAGCCAAGATTCTCGGCTAGCGGGACCTATAGAGACCCAGTACTTC
V gene: TRBV18; clone size: -; J gene: TRBJ1-5; D gene: -; CDR3 protein: CASSENRASNQPQHF; CDR3 DNA: TGTGCCAGCTCAGAAAACAGGGCTAGCAATCAGCCCCAGCATTTT
V gene: TRBV18; clone size: once; J gene: TRBJ2-7; D gene: TRBD1; CDR3 protein: CASSPSGQGMNEQYF; CDR3 DNA: TGTGCCAGCTCACCGTCGGGACAGGGGATGAACGAGCAGTACTTC
V gene: TRBV10-3; clone size: -; J gene: TRBJ2-3; D gene: -; CDR3 protein: CAISESGASVTDTQYF; CDR3 DNA: TGTGCCATCAGTGAGTCGGGAGCCTCGGTCACAGATACGCAGTATTTT
V gene: TRBV7-3; clone size: -; J gene: TRBJ2-2; D gene: TRBD2; CDR3 protein: CASRLLAGGTGELFF; CDR3 DNA: TGTGCCAGCAGACTTCTAGCGGGAGGGACCGGGGAGCTGTTTTTT
V gene: TRBV5-1; clone size: -; J gene: TRBJ2-1; D gene: TRBD2; CDR3 protein: CASSLDLAGVGNEQFF; CDR3 DNA: TGCGCCAGCAGCTTGGATCTAGCGGGAGTGGGGAATGAGCAGTTCTTC
V gene: TRBV2; clone size: -; J gene: TRBJ2-1; D gene: TRBD2; CDR3 protein: CASSEATGDPKLAGTTYNEQFF; CDR3 DNA: TGTGCCAGCAGTGAAGCTACAGGCGACCCAAAACTAGCGGGTACCACCTACAATGAGCAGTTCTTC
V gene: TRBV10-1; clone size: -; J gene: TRBJ2-2; D gene: TRBD2; CDR3 protein: CASSESTSGRAGELFF; CDR3 DNA: TGCGCCAGCAGTGAGTCGACTAGCGGGAGGGCCGGGGAGCTGTTTTTT
V gene: TRBV5-1; clone size: -; J gene: TRBJ2-7; D gene: TRBD2; CDR3 protein: CASRPMTSGNEQYF; CDR3 DNA: TGCGCCAGCAGACCTATGACTAGCGGTAACGAGCAGTACTTC
V gene: TRBV5-1; clone size: -; J gene: TRBJ2-1; D gene: -; CDR3 protein: CASSWPRDMAAYNEQFF; CDR3 DNA: TGCGCCAGCAGCTGGCCCAGAGACATGGCCGCCTACAATGAGCAGTTCTTC
V gene: TRBV25-1; clone size: -; J gene: TRBJ1-3; D gene: TRBD1; CDR3 protein: CASSEYRDSNTIYF; CDR3 DNA: TGTGCCAGCAGTGAATATAGGGACAGCAACACCATATATTTT
V gene: TRBV28; clone size: -; J gene: TRBJ1-1; D gene: -; CDR3 protein: CASVSPQGLNTEAFF; CDR3 DNA: TGTGCCAGCGTTTCCCCACAGGGTCTGAACACTGAAGCTTTCTTT
V gene: TRBV6-2/TRBV6-3; clone size: -; J gene: TRBJ1-5; D gene: TRBD1; CDR3 protein: CASSYEGAADQPQHF; CDR3 DNA: TGTGCCAGCAGTTACGAGGGGGCGGCGGATCAGCCCCAGCATTTT
V gene: TRBV28; clone size: once; J gene: TRBJ1-5; D gene: -; CDR3 protein: CASSLPEGNQPQHF; CDR3 DNA: TGTGCCAGCAGTTTACCCGAGGGCAATCAGCCCCAGCATTTT
V gene: TRBV12-5; clone size: -; J gene: TRBJ2-6; D gene: TRBD1; CDR3 protein: CASVQGASGANVLTF; CDR3 DNA: TGTGCTAGTGTGCAGGGGGCCTCTGGGGCCAACGTCCTGACTTTC
V gene: TRBV9; clone size: -; J gene: TRBJ2-1; D gene: -; CDR3 protein: CASSVQGVPYNEQFF; CDR3 DNA: TGTGCCAGCAGCGTACAGGGTGTTCCCTACAATGAGCAGTTCTTC
V gene: TRBV5-1; clone size: -; J gene: TRBJ2-2; D gene: -; CDR3 protein: CASSSQVTGELFF; CDR3 DNA: TGCGCCAGCAGCTCCCAGGTTACCGGGGAGCTGTTTTTT
V gene: TRBV10-3; clone size: once; J gene: TRBJ2-7; D gene: TRBD2; CDR3 protein: CAIGTSGHSYEQYF; CDR3 DNA: TGTGCCATCGGGACTAGCGGGCACTCCTACGAGCAGTACTTC
V gene: TRBV7-8; clone size: -; J gene: TRBJ1-1; D gene: -; CDR3 protein: CASSPPGVGNTEAFF; CDR3 DNA: TGTGCCAGCAGTCCCCCGGGGGTTGGGAACACTGAAGCTTTCTTT
V gene: TRBV11-2; clone size: -; J gene: TRBJ1-1; D gene: -; CDR3 protein: CASSLDEGGDTEAFF; CDR3 DNA: TGTGCCAGCAGCTTAGATGAGGGAGGAGACACTGAAGCTTTCTTT
V gene: TRBV7-7; clone size: -; J gene: TRBJ2-5; D gene: -; CDR3 protein: CASSLEPRQKETQYF; CDR3 DNA: TGTGCTAGCAGCTTAGAACCCCGACAGAAAGAGACCCAGTACTTC
V gene: TRBV28; clone size: -; J gene: TRBJ1-4; D gene: TRBD1; CDR3 protein: CASSSTGQGVVKLFF; CDR3 DNA: TGTGCCAGCAGTTCAACGGGACAGGGTGTAGTAAAACTGTTTTTT
V gene: TRBV5-1; clone size: -; J gene: TRBJ2-7; D gene: -; CDR3 protein: CASSSGGFYEQYF; CDR3 DNA: TGCGCCAGCAGCTCTGGGGGGTTCTACGAGCAGTACTTC
V gene: TRBV30; clone size: -; J gene: TRBJ1-5; D gene: -; CDR3 protein: CAWSPPGGGRQPQHF; CDR3 DNA: TGTGCCTGGAGCCCACCGGGCGGGGGCCGGCAGCCCCAGCATTTT
V gene: TRBV24-1; clone size: -; J gene: TRBJ2-3; D gene: -; CDR3 protein: CATSEPGADTQYF; CDR3 DNA: TGTGCCACCAGTGAGCCAGGGGCAGATACGCAGTATTTT
V gene: TRBV19; clone size: once; J gene: TRBJ1-3; D gene: TRBD1; CDR3 protein: CASSYRQGNSGNTIYF; CDR3 DNA: TGTGCCAGTAGTTACCGACAGGGGAACTCTGGAAACACCATATATTTT
V gene: TRBV28; clone size: -; J gene: TRBJ2-2; D gene: TRBD2; CDR3 protein: CASSLTSGRAPGELFF; CDR3 DNA: TGTGCCAGCAGTTTAACTAGCGGGAGGGCCCCCGGGGAGCTGTTTTTT
V gene: TRBV28; clone size: -; J gene: TRBJ1-2; D gene: TRBD1; CDR3 protein: CASSLGIDRGYGYTF; CDR3 DNA: TGTGCCAGCAGTTTAGGGATAGACAGGGGCTATGGCTACACCTTC
V gene: TRBV7-8; clone size: -; J gene: TRBJ2-7; D gene: -; CDR3 protein: CASSFISYEQYF; CDR3 DNA: TGTGCCAGCAGCTTTATTTCCTACGAGCAGTACTTC
V gene: TRBV5-1; clone size: -; J gene: TRBJ1-1; D gene: -; CDR3 protein: CASSLVPGHLNTEAFF; CDR3 DNA: TGCGCCAGCAGCTTGGTGCCGGGACACTTGAACACTGAAGCTTTCTTT
V gene: TRBV10-2; clone size: -; J gene: TRBJ2-5; D gene: TRBD2; CDR3 protein: CASSVLAGGVGQETQYF; CDR3 DNA: TGCGCCAGCAGTGTACTAGCGGGAGGGGTGGGCCAAGAGACCCAGTACTTC
V gene: TRBV2; clone size: once; J gene: TRBJ1-4; D gene: TRBD1; CDR3 protein: CASSLYRGEKLFF; CDR3 DNA: TGTGCCAGCAGTTTGTACAGGGGTGAAAAACTGTTTTTT
V gene: TRBV5-1; clone size: -; J gene: TRBJ2-7; D gene: -; CDR3 protein: CASSPGRDYEQYF; CDR3 DNA: TGCGCCAGCAGCCCTGGTCGGGACTACGAGCAGTACTTC
V gene: TRBV28; clone size: -; J gene: TRBJ1-2; D gene: TRBD1; CDR3 protein: CASSINRGRRDGYTF; CDR3 DNA: TGTGCCAGCAGTATAAACAGGGGGCGCAGGGATGGCTACACCTTC
V gene: TRBV9; clone size: -; J gene: TRBJ1-3; D gene: TRBD1; CDR3 protein: CASSQGDRGRVAGNTIYF; CDR3 DNA: TGTGCCAGCAGTCAAGGGGACAGGGGGCGCGTAGCTGGAAACACCATATATTTT
V gene: TRBV5-4; clone size: -; J gene: TRBJ2-2; D gene: -; CDR3 protein: CASSPLGLRADTGELFF; CDR3 DNA: TGTGCCAGCAGCCCCCTGGGTCTGCGGGCCGACACCGGGGAGCTGTTTTTT
V gene: TRBV30; clone size: -; J gene: TRBJ2-2; D gene: TRBD1; CDR3 protein: CAWTVEGQGSGELFF; CDR3 DNA: TGTGCCTGGACCGTGGAGGGACAGGGGTCCGGGGAGCTGTTTTTT
V gene: TRBV27; clone size: -; J gene: TRBJ2-3; D gene: TRBD2; CDR3 protein: CASRGLAGGPTDTQYF; CDR3 DNA: TGTGCCAGCAGGGGACTAGCGGGAGGGCCCACAGATACGCAGTATTTT
V gene: TRBV14; clone size: -; J gene: TRBJ2-1; D gene: TRBD2; CDR3 protein: CASSQGTSGSGEQFF; CDR3 DNA: TGTGCCAGCAGCCAGGGGACTAGCGGGAGCGGTGAGCAGTTCTTC
V gene: TRBV27; clone size: -; J gene: TRBJ2-7; D gene: TRBD2; CDR3 protein: CASSLRPPGLAGREQYF; CDR3 DNA: TGTGCCAGCAGTTTACGCCCCCCGGGACTAGCGGGACGCGAGCAGTACTTC
V gene: TRBV28; clone size: -; J gene: TRBJ1-6; D gene: TRBD1; CDR3 protein: CASRAYGTGGYNSPLHF; CDR3 DNA: TGTGCCAGCAGGGCATACGGGACAGGCGGCTATAATTCACCCCTCCACTTT
V gene: TRBV5-6; clone size: -; J gene: TRBJ1-5; D gene: TRBD1; CDR3 protein: CASSLADRGSFQPQHF; CDR3 DNA: TGTGCCAGCAGCTTGGCGGACAGGGGGTCTTTCCAGCCCCAGCATTTT
V gene: TRBV28; clone size: -; J gene: TRBJ1-5; D gene: -; CDR3 protein: CASSPLRGPNQPQHF; CDR3 DNA: TGTGCCAGCAGTCCGCTCAGGGGCCCAAATCAGCCCCAGCATTTT
V gene: TRBV4-2; clone size: -; J gene: TRBJ2-1; D gene: TRBD1; CDR3 protein: CASSPRQGHNEQFF; CDR3 DNA: TGTGCCAGCAGCCCTAGACAGGGCCACAATGAGCAGTTCTTC
V gene: TRBV15; clone size: -; J gene: TRBJ2-3; D gene: -; CDR3 protein: CATSPRAGTPNTDTQYF; CDR3 DNA: TGTGCCACCAGCCCCCGGGCCGGGACTCCAAACACAGATACGCAGTATTTT
V gene: TRBV2; clone size: once; J gene: TRBJ1-3; D gene: TRBD1; CDR3 protein: CASRTGQGGNTIYF; CDR3 DNA: TGTGCCAGCAGGACGGGACAGGGAGGAAACACCATATATTTT